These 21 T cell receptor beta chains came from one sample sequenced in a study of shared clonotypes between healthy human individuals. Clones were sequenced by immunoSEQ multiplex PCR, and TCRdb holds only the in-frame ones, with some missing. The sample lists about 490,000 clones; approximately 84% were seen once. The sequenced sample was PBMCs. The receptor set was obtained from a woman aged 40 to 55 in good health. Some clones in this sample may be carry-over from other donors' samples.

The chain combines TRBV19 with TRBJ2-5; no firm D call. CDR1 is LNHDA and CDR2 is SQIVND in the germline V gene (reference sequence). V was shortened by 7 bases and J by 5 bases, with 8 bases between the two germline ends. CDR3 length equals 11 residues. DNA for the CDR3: TGTGCCAGTACGGCTGGGGAGACCCAGTACTTC. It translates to CASTAGETQYF.

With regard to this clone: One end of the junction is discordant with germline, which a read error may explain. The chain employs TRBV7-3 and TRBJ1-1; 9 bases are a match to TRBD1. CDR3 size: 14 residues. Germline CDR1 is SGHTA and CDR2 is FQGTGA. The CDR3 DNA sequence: TGTGCCAGCGGCGTGACAGGGGGGAACGCTGAAGCTTTCTTT. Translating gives CASGVTGGNAEAFF.

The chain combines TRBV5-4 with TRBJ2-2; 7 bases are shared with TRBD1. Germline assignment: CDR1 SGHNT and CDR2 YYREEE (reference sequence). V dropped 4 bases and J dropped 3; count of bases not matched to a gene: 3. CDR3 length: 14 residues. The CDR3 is CASSKTGDTGELFF. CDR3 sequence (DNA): TGTGCCAGCAGCAAAACAGGGGACACCGGGGAGCTGTTTTTT.

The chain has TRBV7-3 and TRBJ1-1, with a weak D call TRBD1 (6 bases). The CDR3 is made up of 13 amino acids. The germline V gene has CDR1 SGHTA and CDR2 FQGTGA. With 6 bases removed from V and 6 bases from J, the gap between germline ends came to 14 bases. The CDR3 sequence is CASSLTGVSEAFF. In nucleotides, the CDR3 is TGTGCCAGCAGTCTGACAGGTGTCTCTGAAGCTTTCTTT.

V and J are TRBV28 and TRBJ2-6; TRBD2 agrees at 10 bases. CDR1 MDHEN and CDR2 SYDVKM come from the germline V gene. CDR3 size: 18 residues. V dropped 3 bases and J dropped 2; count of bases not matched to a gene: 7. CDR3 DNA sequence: TGTGCCAGCAGTTTTTACAGCGGGAGGGCTCCTGGGGCCAACGTCCTGACTTTC. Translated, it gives CASSFYSGRAPGANVLTF.

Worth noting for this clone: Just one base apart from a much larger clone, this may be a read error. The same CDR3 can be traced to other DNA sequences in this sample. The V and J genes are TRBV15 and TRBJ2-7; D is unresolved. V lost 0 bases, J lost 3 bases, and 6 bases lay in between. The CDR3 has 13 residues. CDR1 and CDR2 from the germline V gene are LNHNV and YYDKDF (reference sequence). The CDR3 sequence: CATSRDSSYEQYF. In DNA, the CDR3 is TGTGCCACCAGCAGAGATTCCAGCTACGAGCAGTACTTC.

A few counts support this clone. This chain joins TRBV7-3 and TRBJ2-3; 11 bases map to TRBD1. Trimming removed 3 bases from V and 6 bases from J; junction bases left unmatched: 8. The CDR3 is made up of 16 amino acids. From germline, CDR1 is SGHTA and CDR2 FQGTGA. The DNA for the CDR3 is TGTGCCAGCAGCTTTCGAAGGACAGGGGGCATGGATACGCAGTATTTT. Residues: CASSFRRTGGMDTQYF.

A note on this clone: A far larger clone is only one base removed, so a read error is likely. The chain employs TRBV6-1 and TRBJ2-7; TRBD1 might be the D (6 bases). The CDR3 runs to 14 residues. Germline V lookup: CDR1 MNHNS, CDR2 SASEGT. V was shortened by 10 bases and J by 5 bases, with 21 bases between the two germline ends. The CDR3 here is CATRRGGDSDEQYF. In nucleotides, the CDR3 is TGTGCCACGAGGCGAGGGGGAGACTCGGACGAGCAGTACTTC.

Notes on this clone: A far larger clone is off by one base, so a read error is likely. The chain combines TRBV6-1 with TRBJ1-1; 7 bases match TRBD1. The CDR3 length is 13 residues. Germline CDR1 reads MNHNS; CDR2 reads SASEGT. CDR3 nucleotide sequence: TGTGCCAGCAGCAGGGGGTTCAACACTAAAGCTTTCTTT. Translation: CASSRGFNTKAFF.

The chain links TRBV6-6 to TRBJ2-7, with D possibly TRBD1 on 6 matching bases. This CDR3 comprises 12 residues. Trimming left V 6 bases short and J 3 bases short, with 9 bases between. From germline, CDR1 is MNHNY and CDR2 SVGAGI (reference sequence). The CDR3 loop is CASRGAGYEQYF. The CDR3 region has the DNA TGTGCCAGCAGGGGGGCAGGCTACGAGCAGTACTTC.

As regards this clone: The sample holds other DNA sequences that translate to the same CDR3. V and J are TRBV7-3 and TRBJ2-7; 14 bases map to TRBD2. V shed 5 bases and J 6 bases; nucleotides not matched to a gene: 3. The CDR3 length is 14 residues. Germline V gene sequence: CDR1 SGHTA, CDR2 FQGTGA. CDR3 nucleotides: TGTGCCAGCAGCCCGGGACTAGCGGGAGCCGAGCAGTACTTC. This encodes CASSPGLAGAEQYF.

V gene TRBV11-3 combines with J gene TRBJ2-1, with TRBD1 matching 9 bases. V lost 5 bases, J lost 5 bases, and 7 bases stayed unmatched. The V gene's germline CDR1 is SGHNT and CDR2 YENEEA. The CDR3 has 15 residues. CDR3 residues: CASSPGTGYDNEQFF. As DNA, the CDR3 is TGTGCCAGCAGCCCCGGGACAGGGTACGACAATGAGCAGTTCTTC.

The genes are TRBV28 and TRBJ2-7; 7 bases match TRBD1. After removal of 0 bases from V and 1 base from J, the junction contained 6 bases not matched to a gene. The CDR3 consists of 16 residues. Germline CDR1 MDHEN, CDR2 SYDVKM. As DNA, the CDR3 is TGTGCCAGCAGTTTATGGTCCCAGGGGGTTTCCTACGAGCAGTACTTC. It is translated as CASSLWSQGVSYEQYF. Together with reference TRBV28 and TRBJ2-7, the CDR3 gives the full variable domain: DVKVTQSSRYLVKRTGEKVFLECVQDMDHENMFWYRQDPGLGLRLIYFSYDVKMKEKGDIPEGYSVSREKKERFSLILESASTNQTSMYLCASSLWSQGVSYEQYFGPGTRLTVT.

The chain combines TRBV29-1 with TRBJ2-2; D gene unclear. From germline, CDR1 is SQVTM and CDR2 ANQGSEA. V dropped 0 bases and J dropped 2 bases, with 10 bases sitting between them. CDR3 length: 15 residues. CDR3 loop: CSVEEASSNTGELFF. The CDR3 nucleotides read TGCAGCGTTGAAGAAGCGAGCTCTAACACCGGGGAGCTGTTTTTT.

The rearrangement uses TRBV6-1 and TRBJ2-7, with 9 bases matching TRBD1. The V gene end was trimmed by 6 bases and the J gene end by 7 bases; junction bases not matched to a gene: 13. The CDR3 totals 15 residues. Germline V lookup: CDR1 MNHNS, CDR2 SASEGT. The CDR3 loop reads CASSQTPGTGREQYF. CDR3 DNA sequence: TGTGCCAGCAGCCAAACACCCGGGACAGGGAGGGAGCAGTACTTC.

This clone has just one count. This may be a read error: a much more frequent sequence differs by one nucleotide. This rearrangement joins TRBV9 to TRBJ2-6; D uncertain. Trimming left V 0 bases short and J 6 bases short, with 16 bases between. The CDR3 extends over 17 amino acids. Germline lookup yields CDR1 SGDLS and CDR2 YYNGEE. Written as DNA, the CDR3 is TGTGCCAGCAGCGTAGGTCTCAGTGGGGTAGAGGCCAACGTCCTGACTTTC. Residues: CASSVGLSGVEANVLTF.

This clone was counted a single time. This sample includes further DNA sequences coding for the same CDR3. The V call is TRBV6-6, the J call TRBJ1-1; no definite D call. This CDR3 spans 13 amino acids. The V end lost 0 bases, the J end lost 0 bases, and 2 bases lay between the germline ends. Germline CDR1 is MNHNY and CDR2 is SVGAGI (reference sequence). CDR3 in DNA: TGTGCCAGCAGTTACTCGCTGAACACTGAAGCTTTCTTT. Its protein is CASSYSLNTEAFF.

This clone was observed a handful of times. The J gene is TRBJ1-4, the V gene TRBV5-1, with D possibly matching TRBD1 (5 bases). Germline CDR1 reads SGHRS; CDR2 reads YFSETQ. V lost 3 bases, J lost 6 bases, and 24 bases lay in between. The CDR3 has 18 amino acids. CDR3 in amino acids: CASSSPQGVLRGDEKLFF. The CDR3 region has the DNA TGCGCCAGCAGCTCCCCCCAAGGGGTCCTCAGAGGGGATGAAAAACTGTTTTTT. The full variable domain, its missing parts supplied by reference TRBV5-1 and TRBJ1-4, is KAGVTQTPRYLIKTRGQQVTLSCSPISGHRSVSWYQQTPGQGLQFLFEYFSETQRNKGNFPGRFSGRQFSNSRSEMNVSTLELGDSALYLCASSSPQGVLRGDEKLFFGSGTQLSVL.

Written as DNA, the CDR3 is TGTGCCAGCAGCTTAGTTGGTAGCGGGGGGCAGTACTTC. This sequence encodes CASSLVGSGGQYF. The V call is TRBV7-2, the J call TRBJ2-7; 9 bases map to TRBD2. The trim removed 1 base at V and 9 bases at J, leaving 4 bases unmatched. Germline lookup yields CDR1 SGHTA and CDR2 FQGNSA. This CDR3 comprises 13 residues.

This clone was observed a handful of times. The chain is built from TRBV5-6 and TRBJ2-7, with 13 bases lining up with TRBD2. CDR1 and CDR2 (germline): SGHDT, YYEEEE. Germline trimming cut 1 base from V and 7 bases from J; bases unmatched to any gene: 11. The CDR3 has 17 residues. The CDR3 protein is CASSLRLAGGWSEEQYF. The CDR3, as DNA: TGTGCCAGCAGCTTGAGACTAGCGGGAGGTTGGAGTGAAGAGCAGTACTTC.

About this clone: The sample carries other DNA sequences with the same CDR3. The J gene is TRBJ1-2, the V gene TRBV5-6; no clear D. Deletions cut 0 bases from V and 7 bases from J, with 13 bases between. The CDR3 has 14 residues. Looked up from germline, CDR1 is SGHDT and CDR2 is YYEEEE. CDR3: CASSLGPGRSGYTF. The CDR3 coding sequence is TGTGCCAGCAGCTTGGGCCCTGGTCGGAGTGGCTACACCTTC.